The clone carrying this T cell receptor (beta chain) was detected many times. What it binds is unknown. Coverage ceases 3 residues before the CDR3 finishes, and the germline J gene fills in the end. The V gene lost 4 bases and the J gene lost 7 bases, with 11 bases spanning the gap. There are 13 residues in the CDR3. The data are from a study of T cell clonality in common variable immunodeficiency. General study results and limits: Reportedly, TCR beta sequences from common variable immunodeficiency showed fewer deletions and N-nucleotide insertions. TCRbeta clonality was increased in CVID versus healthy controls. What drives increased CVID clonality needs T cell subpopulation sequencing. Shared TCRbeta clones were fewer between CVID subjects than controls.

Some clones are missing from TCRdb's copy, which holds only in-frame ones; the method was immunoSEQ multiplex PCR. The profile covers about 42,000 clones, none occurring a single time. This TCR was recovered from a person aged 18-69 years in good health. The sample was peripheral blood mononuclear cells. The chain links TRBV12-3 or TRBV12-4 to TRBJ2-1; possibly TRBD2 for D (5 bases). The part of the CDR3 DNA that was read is TGTGCCAGCAGTTCCAGAGGGTCGAATGAG. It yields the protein CASSSRGSNE. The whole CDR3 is CASSSRGSNEQFF.